This T cell receptor (beta chain) was found in a study of radiation and T cells in renal cell carcinoma. Whole-study results and caveats: No pretreatment tumor biopsies were available for baseline clonotypes. From baseline, blood top tumor clonotypes peaked at 2 weeks post-radiation.

This table comes from immunoSEQ multiplex PCR, and its TCRdb copy is limited to in-frame clones, with some not included. The repertoire holds 100,000 to 150,000 clones, with around 81% as singletons. The table lists this clone with a count of one. Its antigen is as yet unknown. Time point denoted: blood 2 weeks post-SBRT. As for treatment: 15 Gy SBRT to primary tumor, nephrectomy 4 weeks later. This renal cell carcinoma was of the clear cell type. The germline gives CDR1 SGHTA, CDR2 FQGNSA. There are 15 residues in the CDR3. The ends lost 5 bases at V and 6 bases at J; junction bases unmatched: 5. This chain links TRBV7-2 with TRBJ1-5, with 12 nucleotides matching TRBD1. The starting material was blood, obtained from a patient whose treatment included radiotherapy and nephrectomy. The sequence came from a man in his forties or fifties with renal cell carcinoma. The CDR3 DNA follows: TGTGCCAGCAGCCCGGGACAGGGGGCAGGTCAGCCCCAGCATTTT. It encodes CASSPGQGAGQPQHF.